The text below deals with one T cell receptor (beta chain). What it binds is unknown. CDR3 length equals 17 residues. Germline V gene data show CDR1 as MGHRA and CDR2 as YSYEKL. The V end lost 4 bases, the J end lost 4 bases, and 17 bases lay between the germline ends. This entry is derived from a study of T cell responses to AZD1222 COVID-19 vaccine. The study's findings and limits: Most donors were white British and more were female, and clonal diversity was possibly underestimated. With dominance at 160-218 and 743-854, vaccine-associated CD4 TCRs spanned spike.

Clones were read by immunoSEQ multiplex PCR, and TCRdb kept only the in-frame ones, dropping some. The sample contains fewer than 90,000 clones, 85% to 90% of which appear only once. The source is an adult who received the AZD1222 COVID-19 vaccine. The input for sequencing was peripheral blood, taken 28 days after the second AZD1222 dose. This chain joins TRBV4-1 and TRBJ2-6, with D possibly being TRBD2 (5 bases). The CDR3 DNA reads TGCGCCAGCAGCCCCCAGGTCGGGGTAAAAGGGGCCAACGTCCTGACTTTC. Translating it yields CASSPQVGVKGANVLTF.